The present T cell receptor beta chain was sequenced within a study of long-term antiretroviral therapy in people with HIV. Trimming removed 3 bases at V and 5 bases at J, with 20 bases between. The CDR3 runs to 16 residues. Germline V gives CDR1 LNHNV, CDR2 YYDKDF (reference sequence). In regard to this clone: Its antigen is not known.

The immunoSEQ assay was v3.0, run at survey level. A target of 40,000-50,000 T-cell genomes per sample was set for sequencing. TCRdb's table, derived via immunoSEQ multiplex PCR, lists solely in-frame clones and lacks some. The sample has 20,000 to 25,000 clones, 85% to 90% seen once. General study findings and limits: Documentation of ART adherence, viral resistance or therapy changes was absent.

The sequences come from unsorted PBMCs, collected 1.9 years after starting antiretroviral therapy. The clonotype originates from a woman aged 25 to 45 with HIV. The chain has TRBV15 and TRBJ2-7; D is perhaps TRBD1 (6 bases). The CDR3 here is CATSRVLTGRYHEQYV. Written as DNA, the CDR3 is TGTGCCACCAGCAGGGTCCTGACAGGAAGGTACCACGAGCAGTACGTC.